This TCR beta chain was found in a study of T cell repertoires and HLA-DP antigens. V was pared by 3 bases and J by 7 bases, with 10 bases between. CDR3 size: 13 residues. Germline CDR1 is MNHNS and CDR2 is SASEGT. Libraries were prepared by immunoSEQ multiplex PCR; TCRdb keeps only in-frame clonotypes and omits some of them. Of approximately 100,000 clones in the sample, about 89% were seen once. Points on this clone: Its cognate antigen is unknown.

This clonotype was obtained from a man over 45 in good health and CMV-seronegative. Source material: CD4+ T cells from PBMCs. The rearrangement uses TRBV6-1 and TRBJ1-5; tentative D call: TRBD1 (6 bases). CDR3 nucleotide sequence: TGTGCCAGCAGTGACAGGGGAGGCCAGCCCCAGCATTTT. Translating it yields CASSDRGGQPQHF.